These 9 T cell receptor beta chains were all obtained from the same sample, sequenced in a study of type 1 and type 2 diabetes patients. Amplification started from genomic DNA. Multiplex PCR with 30 forward and 13 reverse primers amplified the TCR beta CDR3. TCRdb reprocessed the multiplex PCR reads via MiXCR and lists one record per CDR3 protein. The table records fewer than 300,000 distinct CDR3 sequences, around 47% of them present only once. Specimen: peripheral blood mononuclear cells (PBMCs). The origin of the receptors is a man aged 18 to 30 with type 2 diabetes.

The J gene is TRBJ1-1, the V gene TRBV25-1; D gene unclear. The CDR3 is 13 amino acids. Trimming took off 2 bases at V and 0 bases at J, with 4 bases between the two ends. Germline lookup yields CDR1 MGHDK and CDR2 SYGVNS. This CDR3 is CASSEKMNTEAFF. The DNA of the CDR3 is TGTGCCAGCAGTGAAAAGATGAACACTGAAGCTTTCTTT.

This sequence joins TRBV20-1 and TRBJ2-5; 11 nucleotides line up with TRBD1. The trim removed 6 bases at V and 5 bases at J, leaving 5 bases unmatched. The CDR3 extends over 13 amino acids. The germline CDR1 and CDR2 sequences are DFQATT and SNEGSKA (reference sequence). CDR3 nucleotides: TGCAGTGCGCGGACAGGGGGCCTGGAGACCCAGTACTTC. Translated, it gives CSARTGGLETQYF.

V and J are TRBV7-3 and TRBJ2-2; D possibly matches TRBD1 or TRBD2 (6 bases each). The CDR3 runs to 15 residues. Germline CDR1 reads SGHTA; CDR2 reads FQGTGA. V shed 6 bases and J shed 4 bases, with 15 bases lying between them. The CDR3 region has the DNA TGTGCCAGCAGTGAGCTACAGGGAGGCACCGGGGAGCTGTTTTTT. This codes for CASSELQGGTGELFF.

The J gene is TRBJ2-6, the V gene TRBV19; TRBD1 matches at 7 bases. Per germline, CDR1 LNHDA and CDR2 SQIVND (reference sequence). V dropped 6 bases and J dropped 11; count of bases not matched to a gene: 1. The CDR3 covers 11 residues. CDR3 bases: TGTGCCAGTAGAGGGGGCGACGTCCTGACTTTC. Translated: CASRGGDVLTF. Drawing the rest from reference TRBV19 and TRBJ2-6, the complete variable domain is DGGITQSPKYLFRKEGQNVTLSCEQNLNHDAMYWYRQDPGQGLRLIYYSQIVNDFQKGDIAEGYSVSREKKESFPLTVTSAQKNPTAFYLCASRGGDVLTFGAGSRLTVL.

In regard to this clonotype: This may be a read error, as it is one base from a much larger clone. The V call is TRBV2, the J call TRBJ1-6; D is perhaps TRBD1 (6 bases). CDR1 is SNHLY and CDR2 is FYNNEI in the germline V gene. CDR3 size: 11 residues. CDR3 protein: CAGRGGSPLHF. CDR3 coding DNA: TGTGCCGGCAGGGGAGGTTCACCCCTCCACTTT.

The chain has TRBV6-5 and TRBJ2-7; 14 nucleotides line up with TRBD2. From germline, CDR1 is MNHEY and CDR2 SVGAGI. Unmatched junction bases numbered 9, after V lost 6 bases and J lost 2 bases. The CDR3 is 17 amino acids. The CDR3 protein is CASRGLAGGRIPYEQYF. CDR3 nucleotides: TGTGCCAGCAGAGGACTAGCGGGAGGACGGATCCCCTACGAGCAGTACTTC.

The rearrangement links TRBV30 to TRBJ1-1; weak D call: TRBD1 (6 bases). CDR1 is GTSNPN and CDR2 is SVGIG in the germline V gene (reference sequence). CDR3 length equals 11 residues. V was pared by 3 bases and J by 11 bases, with 13 bases between. As DNA, the CDR3 is TGTGCCTGGAGCGGGGGCCGTGGGGCTTTCTTT. This encodes CAWSGGRGAFF.

Only a few counts were recorded for this clonotype. This chain uses TRBV20-1 with TRBJ2-2; TRBD1 aligns across 7 bases. The ends lost 6 bases at V and 1 base at J; junction bases unmatched: 5. The CDR3 is 14 amino acids. In germline, CDR1 is DFQATT, CDR2 SNEGSKA (reference sequence). The CDR3 sequence: CSATGTVNTGELFF. CDR3 bases: TGCAGTGCAACCGGGACAGTGAACACCGGGGAGCTGTTTTTT.

Notes on this clonotype: An end of the junction differs from the germline gene, which may be a read error. V usage is TRBV2 and J usage is TRBJ2-7, with D unresolved. Germline CDR1 and CDR2: SNHLY and FYNNEI. There are 11 residues in the CDR3. CDR3 DNA sequence: TGTACCAGCAGTTTAGGATACGAGCAGTACTTC. Its translation: CTSSLGYEQYF.